This section outlines one T cell receptor (beta chain) sequence together with its context. These data originate in a study of T cells in Graves' hyperthyroidism and ophthalmopathy. With 6 bases removed from V and 2 bases from J, the gap between germline ends came to 12 bases. Germline V CDR1 and CDR2: SQVTM, ANQGSEA. This CDR3 has 13 residues. Amplified TCR beta CDR3 regions came from RNA transcripts. TCR CDR3 regions were first amplified by RT-PCR with HTBI primers. TCRdb ran MiXCR on the multiplex PCR reads and lists one entry per CDR3 protein. The table shows about 690,000 distinct CDR3 sequences, with around 16% occurring only once.

The clonotype was recovered from a man aged 50-60 years with Graves' hyperthyroidism. The rearrangement uses TRBV29-1 and TRBJ2-3; D is perhaps TRBD2 (6 bases). The sequenced sample consisted of blood. In DNA form, the CDR3 reads TGCAGCGTCCCGGGACTTGTCACAGATACGCAGTATTTT. Translating gives CSVPGLVTDTQYF.